This T cell receptor (beta chain) was recorded in a study of T cell repertoires in cytomegalovirus infection. Across the study: Epitope selection comprised recently identified HLA-C-restricted CMV epitopes and well-studied HLA-B-restricted CMV epitopes.

Each CDR3 protein is one row after TCRdb ran MiXCR on the reads. The sample yields some 50,000 distinct CDR3 sequences, around 23% seen once. Deletions cut 0 bases from V and 0 bases from J, with 7 bases between. This CDR3 region has 15 residues. CDR1 is SGHTA and CDR2 is FQGTGA in the germline V gene. Concerning this clonotype itself: No antigen is known for it.

Sequenced here: CD8+ T cells from cultured PBMCs, sampled from culture after CMV antigen stimulation. The clonotype comes from a human donor in good health (CMV status not recorded). Some clones in this sample may be carry-over from other donors' samples. This chain connects TRBV7-3 to TRBJ2-3, with a possible D match to TRBD2 (6 bases). The CDR3 coding sequence is TGTGCCAGCAGCTTAACCGGGAGTAGCACAGATACGCAGTATTTT. Its protein product is CASSLTGSSTDTQYF.